The 32 T cell receptor beta chains reported below all come from one sample, sequenced in a study of shared clonotypes between healthy human individuals. The assay was immunoSEQ multiplex PCR, and TCRdb's table has in-frame clones only and misses some. The repertoire holds about 1 million clones, with about 75% as singletons. Sequenced material: memory CD4+ T cells sorted from blood. This sample's subset: CD45RA-negative fraction. These receptors originate from a man aged 18 to 30 in good health.

The chain links TRBV14 to TRBJ2-5, with 10 bases aligning to TRBD2. Trimming took 4 bases from V and 6 from J; bases not matched to a gene: 11. Germline V CDR1 and CDR2: SGHDN, FVKESK. The CDR3 covers 16 residues. The CDR3 DNA sequence: TGTGCCAGCAGCCTATTGGGACTAGCGTCAGCGAAGACCCAGTACTTC. Residues: CASSLLGLASAKTQYF.

The chain links TRBV28 to TRBJ2-1; 8 bases line up with TRBD1. CDR3 size: 15 residues. The V gene end was trimmed by 2 bases and the J gene end by 6 bases; junction bases not matched to a gene: 6. CDR1 and CDR2 (germline): MDHEN, SYDVKM. In DNA, the CDR3 is TGTGCCAGCAGTTTAGTCGCCAGGGGGCGCAATGAGCAGTTCTTC. Amino acids: CASSLVARGRNEQFF.

The chain uses TRBV29-1 and TRBJ2-5; a possible D gene is TRBD2 (6 bases). CDR3 size: 16 residues. V gave up 6 bases and J gave up 2 bases, with 22 bases separating them. Germline-derived CDR1 and CDR2 are SQVTM and ANQGSEA. The CDR3 reads CSVLGGSGTNQETQYF. DNA of the CDR3: TGCAGCGTATTGGGGGGTAGCGGTACCAATCAAGAGACCCAGTACTTC.

This clone was recorded a few times. Here the CDR3 DNA reads TGTGCCAGCAGTGAGAACCCCAAGGGCGGGGAGCTGTTTTTT. Protein sequence: CASSENPKGGELFF. The chain couples TRBV6-1 to TRBJ2-2; D gene unclear. V lost 3 bases to trimming and J lost 7 bases, with 12 bases between them. Germline lookup yields CDR1 MNHNS and CDR2 SASEGT. The CDR3 loop spans 14 amino acids.

The rearrangement joins TRBV6-6 to TRBJ2-7; TRBD1 matches 7 bases. V gave up 4 bases and J gave up 2 bases; unmatched junction bases: 5. From germline, CDR1 is MNHNY and CDR2 SVGAGI (reference sequence). The CDR3 runs to 14 residues. The CDR3 bases are TGTGCCAGCAGTTTAGGGGACAGCACCTACGAGCAGTACTTC. Protein: CASSLGDSTYEQYF.

This chain joins TRBV6-1 and TRBJ1-6; 7 bases agree with TRBD1. J lost 6 bases, V lost 4 bases, and 9 bases had no gene match. CDR1 is MNHNS, CDR2 SASEGT, per germline. This CDR3 has 16 residues. The CDR3 protein is CASSARMGTVNSPLHF. The CDR3 nucleotides read TGTGCCAGCAGTGCCCGAATGGGGACAGTTAATTCACCCCTCCACTTT.

This CDR3 is CASSPPRGGGTDTQYF. The CDR3 DNA sequence: TGTGCCAGCAGCCCCCCCAGGGGAGGCGGTACAGATACGCAGTATTTT. The chain is built from TRBV5-5 and TRBJ2-3; D assignment may be TRBD1 or TRBD2 (6 bases each). The CDR3 is 16 residues long. The V and J ends lost 4 bases and 3 bases respectively, with 18 bases between them. Germline-derived CDR1 and CDR2 are SGHKS and YYEKEE (reference sequence).

The CDR3 DNA reads TGTGCCTGGAGTGTAGGAAGGACAGGGGGCACTGAAGCTTTCTTT. It is translated as CAWSVGRTGGTEAFF. The V and J genes are TRBV30 and TRBJ1-1; 10 nucleotides match TRBD1. CDR3 length equals 15 residues. Germline CDR1 is GTSNPN and CDR2 is SVGIG (reference sequence). Losses at the gene ends were 0 bases for V and 4 bases for J; bases not matched to a gene: 5. Complete variable domain (other parts from reference TRBV30 and TRBJ1-1): SQTIHQWPATLVQPVGSPLSLECTVEGTSNPNLYWYRQAAGRGLQLLFYSVGIGQISSEVPQNLSASRPQDRQFILSSKKLLLSDSGFYLCAWSVGRTGGTEAFFGQGTRLTVV.

The chain employs TRBV7-9 and TRBJ2-7, with 7 bases matching TRBD1. V gave up 1 base and J gave up 3 bases; unmatched junction bases: 6. Germline loops: CDR1 SEHNR, CDR2 FQNEAQ (reference sequence). The CDR3 has 15 amino acids. CDR3 DNA: TGTGCCAGCAGCTTAGAGGGACAGCCCTACTACGAGCAGTACTTC. It codes for CASSLEGQPYYEQYF.

This clone has a handful of counts. This rearrangement joins TRBV18 to TRBJ2-3; D is unresolved. The CDR3 runs to 15 residues. CDR1 and CDR2 from the germline V gene are KGHSH and LQKENI. V was trimmed by 5 bases and J by 5 bases, leaving 17 bases between them. Here the CDR3 DNA reads TGTGCCAGCTCAGCCCTTTTAGGGCTGGAAGATACGCAGTATTTT. Its translation: CASSALLGLEDTQYF.

The chain uses TRBV5-4 and TRBJ2-5, with TRBD1 as a possible D gene (6 bases). The CDR3 contains 16 residues. Germline CDR1 reads SGHNT; CDR2 reads YYREEE (reference sequence). The V end was cut by 5 bases, the J end by 1 base, with 18 bases between. CDR3 sequence (DNA): TGTGCCAGCAGTATCGATGGTACAGGGTTCCAAGAGACCCAGTACTTC. It translates to CASSIDGTGFQETQYF.

This chain uses TRBV10-3 with TRBJ2-3; TRBD1 matches 7 bases. V trimming: 4 bases; J trimming: 6 bases; junction bases outside the gene matches: 7. There are 14 residues in the CDR3. Germline V gene lookup returns CDR1 ENHRY and CDR2 SYGVKD. The CDR3 sequence is CAISARGYGDTQYF. Written as DNA, the CDR3 is TGTGCCATCAGTGCCAGGGGGTACGGGGATACGCAGTATTTT.

In its sample, this clone was seen a few times. This chain links TRBV6-4 with TRBJ1-6; D not certain. CDR1 is MRHNA and CDR2 is SNTAGT in the germline V gene. The CDR3 loop spans 13 amino acids. Between the trimmed V and J ends, which lost 4 bases and 9 bases, there was a span of 10 bases. The CDR3 sequence is CASSGGFSSPLHF. The CDR3 nucleotides are TGTGCCAGCAGTGGAGGGTTTAGTTCACCCCTCCACTTT.

V usage is TRBV5-1 and J usage is TRBJ1-6; 8 bases map to TRBD1. This CDR3 has 15 amino acids. V dropped 4 bases and J dropped 5; count of bases not matched to a gene: 5. Germline V gene data show CDR1 as SGHRS and CDR2 as YFSETQ. CDR3 in amino acids: CASSVQGGNNSPLHF. In nucleotides, the CDR3 is TGCGCCAGCAGCGTACAGGGGGGCAATAATTCACCCCTCCACTTT.

The chain combines TRBV11-3 with TRBJ2-1, with TRBD2 identical over 10 bases. CDR1 SGHNT and CDR2 YENEEA come from the germline V gene. Germline trimming cut 4 bases from V and 8 bases from J; bases unmatched to any gene: 11. This CDR3 has 16 amino acids. CDR3 in DNA: TGTGCCAGCAGCTCAAGGACTAGCGGCAGTAGTGATGAGCAGTTCTTC. Translating it yields CASSSRTSGSSDEQFF.

The chain carries TRBV29-1 and TRBJ1-2; D is possibly TRBD1 (6 bases). Germline V lookup: CDR1 SQVTM, CDR2 ANQGSEA. The CDR3 is 12 amino acids. V gave up 5 bases and J gave up 5 bases, with 12 bases separating them. The CDR3 region has the DNA TGCAGCGTTAACGGGGGGCTGTATGGCTACACCTTC. Its translation is CSVNGGLYGYTF.

The chain couples TRBV6-5 to TRBJ2-1; D not certain. The CDR3 covers 14 residues. CDR1 is MNHEY and CDR2 is SVGAGI in the germline V gene. Trimming left V 5 bases short and J 7 bases short, with 15 bases between. This chain's CDR3 is CASSPHLETNEQFF. DNA of the CDR3: TGTGCCAGCAGTCCGCATTTAGAAACTAATGAGCAGTTCTTC.

The rearrangement links TRBV9 to TRBJ1-5; D not resolved. The CDR3 is 13 residues long. Trimming pared 2 bases from V and 6 bases from J, leaving 9 bases between. Per germline, CDR1 SGDLS and CDR2 YYNGEE. CDR3 region: CASSVEGVQPQHF. CDR3 sequence (DNA): TGTGCCAGCAGCGTCGAGGGAGTTCAGCCCCAGCATTTT.

The J gene is TRBJ1-4, the V gene TRBV4-2; 9 nucleotides line up with TRBD1. This CDR3 has 16 residues. Germline V gene sequence: CDR1 LGHNA, CDR2 YNFKEQ. The trim removed 3 bases at V and 3 bases at J, leaving 5 bases unmatched. CDR3: CASSHDRGGANEKLFF. In nucleotides, the CDR3 is TGTGCCAGCAGCCATGACAGGGGGGGGGCTAATGAAAAACTGTTTTTT.

This rearrangement joins TRBV6-1 to TRBJ2-3; TRBD2 is a possible D gene (7 bases). CDR3 length: 16 amino acids. Trimming removed 0 bases at V and 2 bases at J, with 12 bases between. Germline CDR1 is MNHNS and CDR2 is SASEGT. The CDR3 region is CASSEAGGAVTDTQYF. The CDR3 DNA sequence: TGTGCCAGCAGTGAAGCGGGGGGGGCTGTCACAGATACGCAGTATTTT.

The chain recombines TRBV19 with TRBJ2-2, with a possible D match to TRBD1 (5 bases). The V gene's germline CDR1 is LNHDA and CDR2 SQIVND (reference sequence). The CDR3 totals 15 residues. Trimming took off 9 bases at V and 0 bases at J, with 14 bases between the two ends. In DNA form, the CDR3 reads TGTGCCAGGCTCAGGGAACCCGCGAACACCGGGGAGCTGTTTTTT. Translated, it gives CARLREPANTGELFF. The whole variable domain, filled in from reference TRBV19 and TRBJ2-2, reads DGGITQSPKYLFRKEGQNVTLSCEQNLNHDAMYWYRQDPGQGLRLIYYSQIVNDFQKGDIAEGYSVSREKKESFPLTVTSAQKNPTAFYLCARLREPANTGELFFGEGSRLTVL.

This clone was recorded once. V and J are TRBV5-6 and TRBJ2-7; 7 bases line up with TRBD2. Germline V gives CDR1 SGHDT, CDR2 YYEEEE. Germline trimming cut 1 base from V and 4 bases from J; bases unmatched to any gene: 8. CDR3 length equals 15 residues. The CDR3 DNA reads TGTGCCAGCAGCTTGAGGGCGGGAGTATGGTACGAGCAGTACTTC. The encoded protein is CASSLRAGVWYEQYF. Drawing the rest from reference TRBV5-6 and TRBJ2-7, the complete variable domain is DAGVTQSPTHLIKTRGQQVTLRCSPKSGHDTVSWYQQALGQGPQFIFQYYEEEERQRGNFPDRFSGHQFPNYSSELNVNALLLGDSALYLCASSLRAGVWYEQYFGPGTRLTVT.

V and J are TRBV6-1 and TRBJ2-1, with 10 bases fitting TRBD1. The J segment lost 3 bases and the V segment lost 6 bases, leaving 5 bases of the junction unmatched. The CDR3 runs 15 residues. The germline CDR1 and CDR2 sequences are MNHNS and SASEGT. DNA of the CDR3: TGTGCCAGCAGGGACGGGACAGGGGACTACAATGAGCAGTTCTTC. It is translated as CASRDGTGDYNEQFF.

The chain is built from TRBV19 and TRBJ2-7; a weak D match, TRBD1 (5 bases). From germline, CDR1 is LNHDA and CDR2 SQIVND (reference sequence). The CDR3 extends over 13 amino acids. Deletions cut 6 bases from V and 1 base from J, with 10 bases between. CDR3: CASRRQLSYEQYF. CDR3 coding DNA: TGTGCCAGTAGGCGACAGCTGTCCTACGAGCAGTACTTC.

The chain links TRBV5-1 to TRBJ1-4, with D unresolved. The germline V gene encodes CDR1 SGHRS and CDR2 YFSETQ. This CDR3 is 13 amino acids long. The V gene lost 4 bases and the J gene lost 5 bases, with 9 bases spanning the gap. The DNA for the CDR3 is TGCGCCAGCAGCAGGGATATGAATGAAAAACTGTTTTTT. As protein: CASSRDMNEKLFF.

V gene TRBV25-1 combines with J gene TRBJ1-1; no reliable D call. The CDR3 length is 15 residues. Germline-derived CDR1 and CDR2 are MGHDK and SYGVNS. Trimming took 5 bases from V and 4 from J, leaving 17 bases between them. The CDR3 here is CASSPLEGTGTEAFF. DNA for the CDR3: TGTGCCAGCAGTCCCTTGGAGGGTACGGGCACTGAAGCTTTCTTT.

This clone appeared once. The chain combines TRBV2 with TRBJ2-3, with 7 bases that match TRBD2. CDR3 size: 15 residues. The V and J ends lost 3 bases and 2 bases, in that order; junction bases with no gene match: 5. The germline V gene has CDR1 SNHLY and CDR2 FYNNEI. This CDR3 is CASSERLANTDTQYF. The DNA for the CDR3 is TGTGCCAGCAGTGAGAGACTAGCTAACACAGATACGCAGTATTTT.

The chain joins TRBV19 to TRBJ2-2; D gene ambiguous. V lost 7 bases and J lost 4, with 10 bases in between. Germline V lookup: CDR1 LNHDA, CDR2 SQIVND (reference sequence). The CDR3 has 13 residues. The CDR3 spells CASKPPATGELFF. For the CDR3, the DNA is TGTGCCAGTAAACCGCCAGCCACCGGGGAGCTGTTTTTT.

The J gene is TRBJ1-1, the V gene TRBV2; D is possibly TRBD1 (6 bases). The CDR3 length is 12 residues. V dropped 4 bases and J dropped 12 bases, with 15 bases sitting between them. The germline gives CDR1 SNHLY, CDR2 FYNNEI. This chain's CDR3 is CASSGGGRETFF. The DNA of the CDR3 is TGTGCCAGCAGTGGGGGGGGCAGGGAAACTTTCTTT.

The chain uses TRBV5-1 and TRBJ2-1; TRBD2 is a possible D gene (5 bases). Trimming removed 0 bases from V and 0 bases from J, with 7 bases in between. The germline V gene has CDR1 SGHRS and CDR2 YFSETQ. The CDR3 spans 15 residues. CDR3 coding DNA: TGCGCCAGCAGCTTGGGAGAGGGCTCCTACAATGAGCAGTTCTTC. Its protein product is CASSLGEGSYNEQFF.

This chain uses TRBV5-1 with TRBJ2-7; 9 positions agree with TRBD1. V lost 0 bases and J lost 1; bases outside the gene matches: 5. The CDR3 runs to 16 residues. Germline V gene lookup returns CDR1 SGHRS and CDR2 YFSETQ. The CDR3 is CASSLGPGQGSYEQYF. In nucleotides, the CDR3 is TGCGCCAGCAGCTTGGGCCCGGGACAGGGTTCCTACGAGCAGTACTTC.

CDR3 sequence reads: CASSPSGGWDTEAFF. As DNA, the CDR3 is TGTGCCAGCAGCCCCTCCGGGGGTTGGGACACTGAAGCTTTCTTT. This rearrangement joins TRBV9 to TRBJ1-1; D may be TRBD1 (5 bases). The CDR3 runs to 15 residues. CDR1 SGDLS and CDR2 YYNGEE come from the germline V gene. V was pared by 4 bases and J by 3 bases, with 16 bases between.